Detailed here is one TCR beta chain. This specimen comes from a study of blood T cell repertoires in COVID-19. Turning to the study itself: PBMCs, B-cell-depleted T cells, or T cells provided the cDNA or gDNA that made up the material.

In the original processing: For nucleated cells, counts were estimated from reference gene primer amplification. Libraries were prepared by immunoSEQ multiplex PCR; TCRdb keeps only in-frame clonotypes and omits some of them. Clone size and the V and J calls come from that table; the DNA yielded D and trimming. The sample includes under 60,000 clones, 87% of them seen just once. The sequence was obtained from a human donor with acute or convalescent COVID-19. The donor label of this sample is uncertain. The sequencing input was peripheral blood.

The CDR3 loop is CASSFFTTNEKLFF. CDR3 nucleotides: TGTGCCAGCAGTTTTTTTACAACTAATGAAAAACTGTTTTTT. V gene TRBV28 combines with J gene TRBJ1-4; the D is unclear. Germline assignment: CDR1 MDHEN and CDR2 SYDVKM. The CDR3 runs to 14 residues. Trimming left V 3 bases short and J 0 bases short, with 5 bases between.